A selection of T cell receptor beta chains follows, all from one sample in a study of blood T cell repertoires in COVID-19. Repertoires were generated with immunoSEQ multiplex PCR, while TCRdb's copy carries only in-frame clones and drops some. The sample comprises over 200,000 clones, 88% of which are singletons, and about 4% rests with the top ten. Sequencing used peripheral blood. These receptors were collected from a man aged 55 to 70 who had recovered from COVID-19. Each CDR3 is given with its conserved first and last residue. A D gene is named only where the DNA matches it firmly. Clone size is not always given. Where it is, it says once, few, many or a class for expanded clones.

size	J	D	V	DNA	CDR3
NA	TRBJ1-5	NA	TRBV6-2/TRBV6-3	TGTGCCAGCAGCCAACCCCAGGTGGCCAATCAGCCCCAGCATTTT	CASSQPQVANQPQHF
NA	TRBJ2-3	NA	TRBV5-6	TGTGCCAGCAGCAGAGTGGCGGGGAGCACAGATACGCAGTATTTT	CASSRVAGSTDTQYF
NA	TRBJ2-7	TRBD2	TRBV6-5	TGTGCCAGCAGCCCCCGCGGGGGGGCTTACGAGCAGTACTTC	CASSPRGGAYEQYF
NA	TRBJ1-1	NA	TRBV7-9	TGTGCCAGCAGCCTCACGACTCTCTCTCCCTTCTTT	CASSLTTLSPFF
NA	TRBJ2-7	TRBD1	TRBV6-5	TGTGCCAGCAGTTACCTTAACAGGGGCCACGAGCAGTACTTC	CASSYLNRGHEQYF
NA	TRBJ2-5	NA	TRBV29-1	TGCAGCGTTGAAGAGAATCGGATCACGGGGGAGACCCAGTACTTC	CSVEENRITGETQYF
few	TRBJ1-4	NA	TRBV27	TGTGCCAGCAGTTTTAACCACGGGGGGCCTGGGCGTGAAAAACTGTTTTTT	CASSFNHGGPGREKLFF
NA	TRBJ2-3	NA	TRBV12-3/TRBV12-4	TGTGCCAGCAGTTTACTGGATACGCAGTATTTT	CASSLLDTQYF
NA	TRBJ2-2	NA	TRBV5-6	TGTGCCAGCAGCTTGGGGGGGCAGGGTCCCAGAGACACCGGGGAGCTGTTTTTT	CASSLGGQGPRDTGELFF
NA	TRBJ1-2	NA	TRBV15	TGTGCCACCAGCAGAGTCTCCGGACAGTTCTATGGCTACACCTTC	CATSRVSGQFYGYTF
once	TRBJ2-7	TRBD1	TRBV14	TGTGCCAGCAGCGCGACAGGGGGCTCGCCCTACGAGCAGTACTTC	CASSATGGSPYEQYF
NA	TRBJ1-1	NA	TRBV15	TGTGCCACCAGCAGAGTACGAATATTACAGAACACTGAAGCTTTCTTT	CATSRVRILQNTEAFF